These 27 T cell receptor beta chains were sequenced from one sample in a study of glioma-infiltrating T cells. Using RNA template, CDR3s of TCR alpha and beta were amplified with iRepertoire arm-PCR. Via MiXCR, TCRdb re-called the multiplex PCR reads, giving one row per CDR3 protein. The sample yields a few hundred thousand distinct CDR3 sequences, 41% seen once. The sequenced material came from glioma tissue, nonneoplastic brain tissue, or PBMCs (not recorded which). Source of these receptors: a human donor with low-grade glioma or glioblastoma, undergoing nonglioma brain surgery, or in good health (not recorded which).

A word on this clonotype: A read error is possible here, since a much larger clone lies one base away. In this CDR3 the conserved last residue, phenylalanine or tryptophan, is missing, so a read error is likely. The chain uses TRBV7-2 and TRBJ2-5; the D is unclear. The CDR3 has 16 residues. Germline V CDR1 and CDR2: SGHTA, FQGNSA. V was pared by 1 base and J by 0 bases, with 12 bases between. The CDR3 reads CASSLGPTGYQETQYL. The CDR3 coding sequence is TGTGCCAGCAGCTTAGGCCCGACCGGATACCAAGAGACCCAGTACCTC.

For this clonotype: The CDR3 ends on some other residue instead of the conserved phenylalanine or tryptophan, so this is likely a read error. The CDR3 sequence: CASSSSGTLEETQYY. The CDR3 DNA sequence: TGTGCCAGCAGTTCGTCCGGGACTCTGGAAGAGACCCAGTACTAC. The V gene is TRBV12-3 or TRBV12-4, the J gene TRBJ2-5, with a weak D call TRBD2 (6 bases). The CDR3 contains 15 residues. Deletions cut 4 bases from V and 3 bases from J, with 15 bases between.

This clonotype was observed at least ten times. The genes are TRBV27 and TRBJ2-1; the D is unclear. V was trimmed by 6 bases and J by 0 bases, leaving 12 bases between them. CDR3 length: 15 amino acids. Germline CDR1 and CDR2: MNHEY and SMNVEV (reference sequence). Written as DNA, the CDR3 is TGTGCCAGCAGCCCCGGGCCAAGCTCCTACAATGAGCAGTTCTTC. Encoded protein: CASSPGPSSYNEQFF.

This clonotype was observed at least ten times. V and J are TRBV20-1 and TRBJ2-3, with 8 bases that match TRBD2. The germline V gene has CDR1 DFQATT and CDR2 SNEGSKA (reference sequence). The CDR3 covers 15 residues. The J segment lost 0 bases and the V segment lost 5 bases, leaving 7 bases of the junction unmatched. CDR3 DNA: TGCAGTGCTCGCCGGGAGGGGACTAGCACAGATACGCAGTATTTT. Translation gives CSARREGTSTDTQYF.

Relative to its sample, this clonotype is medium-sized. This chain connects TRBV15 to TRBJ1-1; D is undetermined. The CDR3 extends over 12 amino acids. From germline, CDR1 is LNHNV and CDR2 YYDKDF (reference sequence). Trimming removed 0 bases from V and 5 bases from J, with 4 bases in between. The chain's CDR3 is CATSRDQTEAFF. Here the CDR3 DNA reads TGTGCCACCAGCAGAGACCAAACTGAAGCTTTCTTT.

This clonotype was seen only a few times. The chain is built from TRBV7-9 and TRBJ2-7, with 11 bases fitting TRBD2. The CDR3 has 15 amino acids. Unmatched junction bases numbered 4, after V lost 4 bases and J lost 2 bases. Germline CDR1 SEHNR, CDR2 FQNEAQ (reference sequence). The CDR3, as DNA: TGTGCCAGCAGCTGGGGGACTAGCGGTACCTACGAGCAGTACTTC. Its translation is CASSWGTSGTYEQYF.

Remarks on this clonotype: A read error may produce the germline difference seen at one junction end. The rearrangement joins TRBV4-1 to TRBJ2-5; tentatively, D is TRBD2 (5 bases). Looked up from germline, CDR1 is MGHRA and CDR2 is YSYEKL. The length of the CDR3 is 16 residues. The CDR3 loop is CASNQGGLALGETQYF. The CDR3, as DNA: TGCGCCAGCAACCAAGGCGGGCTAGCTTTAGGGGAGACCCAGTACTTC.

The sample holds one count of this clonotype. Mismatch with germline at one junction end may stem from a read error. The gene calls are TRBV7-2 and TRBJ2-3, with 7 positions matching TRBD2. The CDR3 is 14 amino acids. Germline V lookup: CDR1 SGHTA, CDR2 FQGNSA. In DNA, the CDR3 is TGTGCCAGCAGCTCGGGACTAATCACAGATACGCGGTATTTT. Protein product: CASSSGLITDTRYF.

This clonotype was seen many times. CDR3 DNA: TGTGCCAGCAGCCGGGCTAGCGGGAGTATGGAGACCCAGTACTTC. Translated: CASSRASGSMETQYF. This chain connects TRBV7-2 to TRBJ2-5; 10 bases line up with TRBD2. Per germline, CDR1 SGHTA and CDR2 FQGNSA. The V segment lost 5 bases and the J segment 5 bases; nucleotides outside the gene matches: 8. There are 15 residues in the CDR3.

About this clonotype: Since a much larger clone is just one base distant, this may be a read error. V gene TRBV28 combines with J gene TRBJ2-1, with a tentative D call TRBD2 (5 bases). The germline V gene encodes CDR1 MDHEN and CDR2 SYDVKM. Trimming removed 5 bases at V and 4 bases at J, with 18 bases between. The CDR3 length is 16 residues. The CDR3 bases are TGTGCCAGCAGTCCCTCTCCGGGATCACAATACAATGAGCAGTTCTTC. Encoded protein: CASSPSPGSQYNEQFF.

This clonotype was seen repeatedly, ten times or more. The chain employs TRBV7-2 and TRBJ2-1, with D possibly matching TRBD1 (6 bases). The length of the CDR3 is 13 residues. Trimming shortened V by 1 base and J by 9 bases, and 10 bases separated the two germline ends. CDR1 SGHTA and CDR2 FQGNSA come from the germline V gene. CDR3 sequence: CASSLEQGIEQFF. CDR3 in DNA: TGTGCCAGCAGCTTAGAACAGGGTATTGAGCAGTTCTTC.

In the case of this clonotype: This sequence may be a read error, since a much larger clone differs from it by one base. The rearrangement links TRBV7-2 to TRBJ2-2; D ambiguous. This CDR3 contains 13 residues. Germline V gene sequence: CDR1 SGHTA, CDR2 FQGNSA. Trimming removed 4 bases from V and 4 bases from J, with 7 bases in between. The CDR3 DNA sequence: TGTGCCAGCAGCTCCCAAGGCACCGGGGAGCTGTTTTTT. It codes for CASSSQGTGELFF.

The table lists this clonotype with a count of one. An end of the junction differs from the germline gene, which may be a read error. The chain uses TRBV4-3 and TRBJ2-2, with D unresolved. Germline CDR1 LGHNA, CDR2 YSLEER. The CDR3 spans 15 residues. The DNA for the CDR3 is TGCGCCAGCAGGCTGTCAGTTACGAACACCGGGCAGCTGTTTTTT. Its protein is CASRLSVTNTGQLFF.

The V call is TRBV24-1, the J call TRBJ2-1; D ambiguous. The CDR3 runs 16 residues. Germline CDR1 reads KGHDR; CDR2 reads SFDVKD. Trimming pared 2 bases from V and 5 bases from J, leaving 15 bases between. CDR3 sequence reads: CATSDYPALNDNEQFF. Written as DNA, the CDR3 is TGTGCCACCAGTGATTACCCGGCACTAAACGACAATGAGCAGTTCTTC.

Notes on this clonotype: A much bigger clone sits one base away, suggesting this may be a read error. The J gene is TRBJ1-5, the V gene TRBV20-1, with 7 bases that match TRBD1. The CDR3 covers 13 residues. V was pared by 3 bases and J by 7 bases, with 6 bases of the junction left unmatched. Per the germline V gene, CDR1 is DFQATT and CDR2 is SNEGSKA (reference sequence). CDR3 nucleotide sequence: TGCAGTGCTAGTACAGGGGTGCAACAGCCCCAGCATTTT. Amino acid sequence: CSASTGVQQPQHF.

This clonotype was counted only a few times. The CDR3 DNA reads TGTGCCACCAGTGATTATGGGGACTATGGCTACACCTTC. The encoded protein is CATSDYGDYGYTF. The rearrangement joins TRBV24-1 to TRBJ1-2, with D hard to call. The CDR3 consists of 13 residues. Germline V gives CDR1 KGHDR, CDR2 SFDVKD. V dropped 2 bases and J dropped 3 bases, with 6 bases sitting between them.

The rearrangement uses TRBV18 and TRBJ1-5, with TRBD1 matching over 9 bases. The CDR3 loop spans 15 amino acids. V shed 6 bases, J shed 5 bases, and the junction held 8 bases outside the gene matches. In germline, CDR1 is KGHSH, CDR2 LQKENI. CDR3 bases: TGTGCCAGCTCGACAGGGGGAGTATTATATCAGCCCCAGCATTTT. This codes for CASSTGGVLYQPQHF.

To note about this clonotype: Germline is not matched at one junction end, which may reflect a read error. The chain employs TRBV5-1 and TRBJ1-1, with 10 bases matching TRBD1. Germline V gene sequence: CDR1 SGHRS, CDR2 YFSETQ. The CDR3 is made up of 14 amino acids. The CDR3 protein is CASSRRDRGTEAFF. DNA for the CDR3: TGCGCCAGCAGCCGCCGGGACAGGGGCACTGAGGCTTTCTTT.

A note on this clonotype: No conserved phenylalanine or tryptophan is present at the end of the CDR3, so a read error is the likely explanation. CDR3: CSAKLILAGAHTGELFS. CDR3 nucleotide sequence: TGCAGTGCTAAACTTATCCTAGCGGGAGCACACACCGGGGAGCTGTTTTCT. The chain is built from TRBV20-1 and TRBJ2-2; TRBD2 aligns across 10 bases. CDR1 is DFQATT, CDR2 SNEGSKA, per germline (reference sequence). J lost 3 bases, V lost 4 bases, and 11 bases had no gene match. The CDR3 totals 17 residues.

In its sample, this clonotype was seen a few times. The rearrangement links TRBV19 to TRBJ2-3; 10 nucleotides line up with TRBD2. Trimming cost V 4 bases and J 2 bases; bases outside gene matches: 3. The CDR3 spans 15 residues. Germline V gives CDR1 LNHDA, CDR2 SQIVND (reference sequence). CDR3 sequence: CASSTLAGDTDTQYF. The CDR3 DNA reads TGTGCCAGTAGTACTCTAGCGGGAGACACAGATACGCAGTATTTT. The full variable domain, its missing parts supplied by reference TRBV19 and TRBJ2-3, is DGGITQSPKYLFRKEGQNVTLSCEQNLNHDAMYWYRQDPGQGLRLIYYSQIVNDFQKGDIAEGYSVSREKKESFPLTVTSAQKNPTAFYLCASSTLAGDTDTQYFGPGTRLTVL.

This clonotype was recorded at least ten times. The V and J genes are TRBV6-2 or TRBV6-3 and TRBJ2-7; 10 bases are a match to TRBD1. Losses at the gene ends were 8 bases for V and 6 bases for J; bases not matched to a gene: 7. The CDR3 spans 13 residues. CDR1 and CDR2 (germline): MNHEY, SVGEGT. The CDR3 loop reads CASYRTGGREQYF. CDR3 in DNA: TGTGCCAGCTACCGGACAGGGGGGCGCGAGCAGTACTTC.

The chain is built from TRBV14 and TRBJ1-2; D not certain. The germline V and J ends were trimmed by 3 bases and 6 bases, with 14 bases remaining between them. The CDR3 length is 14 residues. Germline-derived CDR1 and CDR2 are SGHDN and FVKESK. The CDR3 protein is CASSHLNRPDGYTF. CDR3 nucleotides: TGTGCCAGCAGCCATCTTAATCGGCCAGATGGCTACACCTTC.

The V gene is TRBV12-3 or TRBV12-4, the J gene TRBJ1-3; the D is unclear. The CDR3 is 14 residues long. The V gene lost 4 bases and the J gene lost 4 bases, with 11 bases spanning the gap. The CDR3 nucleotides are TGTGCCAGCAGTTCCTGGGGTAGAGGAAACACCATATATTTT. Its protein product is CASSSWGRGNTIYF.

About this clonotype: The junction differs from germline at one of its ends, possibly a read error. As DNA, the CDR3 is TGTGCCACCAGTAGCGGGAGGGGCCCGCCCAATGAGCAGTTCTTC. Translated: CATSSGRGPPNEQFF. This sequence joins TRBV6-1 and TRBJ2-1, with 11 positions matching TRBD2. Germline V gene data show CDR1 as MNHNS and CDR2 as SASEGT. This CDR3 contains 15 residues.

Comments on this clonotype: A much larger clone is a single base away; this may be a read error. The CDR3 DNA sequence: TGTGCCAGCTCACCCCGACTAGTCTCCGATGAGCAGCTCTTC. This codes for CASSPRLVSDEQLF. The chain carries TRBV18 and TRBJ2-1, with a weak D call TRBD2 (6 bases). Germline V gene lookup returns CDR1 KGHSH and CDR2 LQKENI. The length of the CDR3 is 14 residues.

V gene TRBV27 combines with J gene TRBJ1-1; TRBD1 agrees at 10 bases. V shed 2 bases, J shed 3 bases, and the junction held 6 bases outside the gene matches. The V gene's germline CDR1 is MNHEY and CDR2 SMNVEV (reference sequence). The CDR3 consists of 16 residues. This CDR3 reads CASSLGTGDWDTEAFF. In DNA, the CDR3 is TGTGCCAGCAGTTTAGGGACAGGGGACTGGGACACTGAAGCTTTCTTT.

This clonotype was recorded a few times. The chain joins TRBV20-1 to TRBJ2-1, with 9 bases matching TRBD2. Trimming at V came to 7 bases and at J to 0 bases, leaving 7 bases not matched to a gene. CDR1 and CDR2 (germline): DFQATT, SNEGSKA (reference sequence). The CDR3 length is 15 residues. The DNA of the CDR3 is TGCAGTGTTCGACTAGCGGCAAGCTCCTACAATGAGCAGTTCTTC. Translation: CSVRLAASSYNEQFF.